Shown below are 22 T cell receptor beta chains from a single sample sequenced in a study of cytomegalovirus exposure and HLA in healthy donors. Here immunoSEQ multiplex PCR was the method, and the copy in TCRdb shows in-frame clones only, minus some. This table holds about 200,000 clones, 83% found once. Sequenced: PBMCs. These receptors came from a woman between 18 and 29 years old in good health and CMV-seronegative.

This rearrangement joins TRBV11-2 to TRBJ1-6, with D perhaps TRBD1 (5 bases). CDR1 is SGHAT, CDR2 FQNNGV, per germline. This CDR3 comprises 17 residues. Trimming removed 5 bases from V and 8 bases from J, with 22 bases in between. The DNA of the CDR3 is TGTGCCAGCAGCGAGTTTACCAGGTTTTTAGGGGATTCACCCCTCCACTTT. This gives the protein CASSEFTRFLGDSPLHF. The variable domain in full, completed from reference TRBV11-2 and TRBJ1-6, reads EAGVAQSPRYKIIEKRQSVAFWCNPISGHATLYWYQQILGQGPKLLIQFQNNGVVDDSQLPKDRFSAERLKGVDSTLKIQPAKLEDSAVYLCASSEFTRFLGDSPLHFGNGTRLTVT.

The chain employs TRBV27 and TRBJ1-1; 9 bases align to TRBD1. V gave up 6 bases and J gave up 6 bases; unmatched junction bases: 11. CDR1 and CDR2 (germline): MNHEY, SMNVEV (reference sequence). The CDR3 has 15 amino acids. CDR3 nucleotides: TGTGCCAGCAGCCGGGGGACAGGGAGAGGCTCTGAAGCTTTCTTT. Its protein is CASSRGTGRGSEAFF.

The chain couples TRBV18 to TRBJ1-2; D gene uncertain. Germline V lookup: CDR1 KGHSH, CDR2 LQKENI. Trimming took 2 bases from V and 0 from J, leaving 7 bases between them. The CDR3 runs to 14 residues. The CDR3 is CASSPSNSNYGYTF. Here the CDR3 DNA reads TGTGCCAGCTCACCATCGAACTCTAACTATGGCTACACCTTC.

The V gene is TRBV2, the J gene TRBJ1-1; no clear D. V was trimmed by 3 bases and J by 2 bases, leaving 4 bases between them. Per germline, CDR1 SNHLY and CDR2 FYNNEI. This CDR3 is 12 amino acids long. The CDR3 region is CASSDVNTEAFF. The CDR3 DNA sequence: TGTGCCAGCAGTGACGTAAACACTGAAGCTTTCTTT. The full variable domain, with the rest looked up from reference TRBV2 and TRBJ1-1, is EPEVTQTPSHQVTQMGQEVILRCVPISNHLYFYWYRQILGQKVEFLVSFYNNEISEKSEIFDDQFSVERPDGSNFTLKIRSTKLEDSAMYFCASSDVNTEAFFGQGTRLTVV.

V gene TRBV6-5 combines with J gene TRBJ1-5, with D possibly TRBD1 on 6 matching bases. The CDR3 contains 14 residues. The germline gives CDR1 MNHEY, CDR2 SVGAGI. V was clipped by 4 bases and J by 1 base, with 8 bases between them. DNA of the CDR3: TGTGCCAGCAGTTTTGGACAGAGCAATCAGCCCCAGCATTTT. Protein sequence: CASSFGQSNQPQHF.

V is TRBV5-1 and J is TRBJ1-3; no firm D call. Germline V gene data show CDR1 as SGHRS and CDR2 as YFSETQ. The CDR3 has 12 residues. V shed 4 bases and J shed 4 bases, with 6 bases lying between them. This CDR3 reads CASSVDGNTIYF. The CDR3 bases are TGCGCCAGCAGCGTGGACGGAAACACCATATATTTT.

The chain is built from TRBV13 and TRBJ2-7; perhaps TRBD1 as D (6 bases). V lost 0 bases, J lost 3 bases, and 12 bases lay in between. This CDR3 is built from 15 residues. Per the germline V gene, CDR1 is PRHDT and CDR2 is FYEKMQ (reference sequence). The CDR3 DNA is TGTGCCAGCAGCTTAGGGCGGACAGACTACTACGAGCAGTACTTC. Encoded protein: CASSLGRTDYYEQYF.

CDR3 protein: CASSVAALGTEAFF. CDR3 sequence (DNA): TGTGCCAGCAGCGTAGCAGCGCTGGGTACTGAAGCTTTCTTT. This chain links TRBV9 with TRBJ1-1, with unresolved D. V lost 0 bases and J lost 5, with 11 bases in between. This CDR3 spans 14 amino acids. Germline V lookup: CDR1 SGDLS, CDR2 YYNGEE.

The chain has TRBV6-1 and TRBJ1-5; TRBD1 might be the D (6 bases). Germline CDR1 and CDR2: MNHNS and SASEGT. The V and J ends lost 2 bases and 3 bases respectively, with 11 bases between them. The CDR3 has 15 amino acids. CDR3 sequence reads: CASSESRTVNQPQHF. CDR3 bases: TGTGCCAGCAGTGAAAGCCGGACAGTCAATCAGCCCCAGCATTTT.

The genes are TRBV5-1 and TRBJ2-1, with a tentative D call TRBD1 (6 bases). Deletions cut 4 bases from V and 0 bases from J, with 14 bases between. The CDR3 totals 16 residues. The germline CDR1 and CDR2 sequences are SGHRS and YFSETQ. CDR3 bases: TGCGCCAGCAGCCCCCCGAACAGGGCCTCCTACAATGAGCAGTTCTTC. Its translation is CASSPPNRASYNEQFF.

The chain is built from TRBV5-8 and TRBJ2-5; TRBD2 agrees at 8 bases. The CDR3 is 14 residues long. Per germline, CDR1 SGHTS and CDR2 YDEGEE. V was pared by 0 bases and J by 4 bases, with 2 bases of the junction left unmatched. The CDR3 sequence is CASSLAGGPETQYF. CDR3 nucleotide sequence: TGTGCCAGCAGCTTGGCGGGAGGGCCAGAGACCCAGTACTTC.

The genes are TRBV27 and TRBJ1-2, with D possibly TRBD1 on 5 matching bases. The CDR3 covers 14 residues. Germline values: CDR1 MNHEY, CDR2 SMNVEV (reference sequence). V was trimmed by 5 bases and J by 1 base, leaving 11 bases between them. CDR3 bases: TGTGCCAGCAGTCCATACGGGGGTAACTATGGCTACACCTTC. Its translation is CASSPYGGNYGYTF.

V is TRBV27 and J is TRBJ1-4; D uncertain. Per germline, CDR1 MNHEY and CDR2 SMNVEV (reference sequence). Trimming left V 6 bases short and J 2 bases short, with 19 bases between. The CDR3 is 17 amino acids. In nucleotides, the CDR3 is TGTGCCAGCAGACCCTTATCCGGGGATGCGACTAATGAAAAACTGTTTTTT. Translating it yields CASRPLSGDATNEKLFF. Filled out from reference TRBV27 and TRBJ1-4, the complete variable domain reads EAQVTQNPRYLITVTGKKLTVTCSQNMNHEYMSWYRQDPGLGLRQIYYSMNVEVTDKGDVPEGYKVSRKEKRNFPLILESPSPNQTSLYFCASRPLSGDATNEKLFFGSGTQLSVL.

The chain couples TRBV28 to TRBJ1-1, with D unresolved. Trimming removed 5 bases from V and 4 bases from J, with 5 bases in between. Germline CDR1 and CDR2: MDHEN and SYDVKM. The length of the CDR3 is 11 residues. DNA of the CDR3: TGTGCCAGCAGTGCGGCCACTGAAGCTTTCTTT. Protein: CASSAATEAFF. The complete variable domain, with remaining parts taken from reference TRBV28 and TRBJ1-1, reads DVKVTQSSRYLVKRTGEKVFLECVQDMDHENMFWYRQDPGLGLRLIYFSYDVKMKEKGDIPEGYSVSREKKERFSLILESASTNQTSMYLCASSAATEAFFGQGTRLTVV.

The V gene is TRBV9, the J gene TRBJ2-1, with 7 bases lining up with TRBD2. V gave up 4 bases and J gave up 5 bases; unmatched junction bases: 6. The germline V gene has CDR1 SGDLS and CDR2 YYNGEE. The CDR3 is 14 amino acids. Here the CDR3 DNA reads TGTGCCAGCAGCAGGGGAGGGTACGACAATGAGCAGTTCTTC. Its protein is CASSRGGYDNEQFF.

This chain joins TRBV29-1 and TRBJ2-7; 8 bases are a match to TRBD1. The V gene end was trimmed by 3 bases and the J gene end by 3 bases; junction bases not matched to a gene: 7. Germline CDR1 and CDR2: SQVTM and ANQGSEA. The CDR3 length is 14 residues. The CDR3 here is CSVDLGTGYYEQYF. CDR3 DNA sequence: TGCAGCGTTGACTTAGGGACAGGTTACTACGAGCAGTACTTC.

V is TRBV28 and J is TRBJ2-7; the D gene is possibly TRBD1 (6 bases). CDR1 and CDR2 (germline): MDHEN, SYDVKM. The CDR3 loop spans 14 amino acids. Trimming pared 3 bases from V and 6 bases from J, leaving 15 bases between. The CDR3: CASSLAGVIGEQYF. CDR3 nucleotides: TGTGCCAGCAGTTTGGCAGGGGTGATTGGCGAGCAGTACTTC.

The chain recombines TRBV7-8 with TRBJ2-6, with D perhaps TRBD1 (5 bases). Per germline, CDR1 SGHVS and CDR2 FQNEAQ. This CDR3 is built from 17 residues. Trimming cost V 1 base and J 3 bases, with 13 bases left between them. The CDR3 region has the DNA TGTGCCAGCAGCTTAGTTGGGGCAGGCTTTGGGGCCAACGTCCTGACTTTC. This gives the protein CASSLVGAGFGANVLTF.

The gene calls are TRBV2 and TRBJ2-2; TRBD1 matches at 9 bases. V dropped 6 bases and J dropped 4; count of bases not matched to a gene: 3. Looked up from germline, CDR1 is SNHLY and CDR2 is FYNNEI. This CDR3 region has 14 residues. The DNA of the CDR3 is TGTGCCAGCAGGGAGGACAGGGGCACCGGGGAGCTGTTTTTT. Translated, it gives CASREDRGTGELFF.

The rearrangement uses TRBV27 and TRBJ2-6; D not certain. Deletions cut 3 bases from V and 1 base from J, with 1 base between. Germline V gene data show CDR1 as MNHEY and CDR2 as SMNVEV (reference sequence). The CDR3 is made up of 13 amino acids. CDR3 DNA: TGTGCCAGCAGTTTTTCTGGGGCCAACGTCCTGACTTTC. Protein sequence: CASSFSGANVLTF.

The chain carries TRBV4-1 and TRBJ2-7; 8 bases align to TRBD2. The CDR3 consists of 15 residues. Trimming at V came to 3 bases and at J to 4 bases, leaving 8 bases not matched to a gene. CDR1 and CDR2 from the germline V gene are MGHRA and YSYEKL. The CDR3 region is CASSQQQRELYEQYF. The CDR3 DNA reads TGCGCCAGCAGCCAGCAGCAGCGGGAGTTGTACGAGCAGTACTTC.

A note on this clone: The same CDR3 can be traced to other DNA sequences in this sample. The genes are TRBV6-1 and TRBJ2-7, with D perhaps matching TRBD1 or TRBD2 (5 bases each). V lost 5 bases and J 1 base, leaving 12 bases between the germline ends. The CDR3 is made up of 14 amino acids. CDR1 and CDR2 (germline): MNHNS, SASEGT. CDR3 loop: CASSSGTTSYEQYF. The CDR3 nucleotides are TGTGCCAGCAGTTCCGGGACGACTTCCTACGAGCAGTACTTC.